The 6 T cell receptor beta chains listed next were all sequenced from one sample in a study of regulatory T cells in long-lasting Graves disease. Noted time point: persistent/refractory GD, antithyroid drugs over 5 years with positive TRAb. PBMC RNA was the source of the TCR library. Through Arm-PCR of CDR3 regions and iRepertoire HTBI primers, TCR beta libraries were built. TCRdb used MiXCR to reprocess the multiplex PCR reads, holding one entry per CDR3 protein. The sample has a few hundred thousand distinct CDR3 sequences, about a quarter seen once; the top ten hold about 27%. Source: peripheral blood mononuclear cells (PBMCs), taken when the disease was refractory, from a patient treated with antithyroid drugs. The receptors were gathered from a female donor with Graves disease.

The genes are TRBV6-2 or TRBV6-3 and TRBJ2-7, with D possibly matching TRBD2 (6 bases). With 7 bases removed from V and 4 bases from J, the gap between germline ends came to 17 bases. Germline V lookup: CDR1 MNHEY, CDR2 SVGEGT. This CDR3 contains 14 residues. Written as DNA, the CDR3 is TGTGCCAGCAAGACGGCGGGATCCTGGTACGAGCAGTACTTC. Its translation is CASKTAGSWYEQYF.

This clonotype came up a few times. This chain uses TRBV10-3 with TRBJ1-2; D unclear. V dropped 4 bases and J dropped 4 bases, with 19 bases sitting between them. The CDR3 contains 16 residues. Germline CDR1 ENHRY, CDR2 SYGVKD. The CDR3 loop reads CAISVSPTKAGYGYTF. The CDR3 DNA reads TGTGCCATCAGTGTTTCCCCCACCAAGGCGGGCTATGGCTACACCTTC.

In this sample, this clonotype turned up many times. The chain couples TRBV7-2 to TRBJ2-5; D is undetermined. Between the trimmed V and J ends, which lost 2 bases and 5 bases, there was a span of 12 bases. Germline V gene data show CDR1 as SGHTA and CDR2 as FQGNSA. The CDR3 loop spans 14 amino acids. CDR3 protein: CASSLRVVGETQYF. In DNA, the CDR3 is TGTGCCAGCAGCTTACGGGTAGTCGGTGAGACCCAGTACTTC.

Many counts were recorded for this clonotype. V usage is TRBV30 and J usage is TRBJ2-5, with TRBD1 matching over 7 bases. CDR3 length: 13 residues. The V segment lost 0 bases and the J segment 4 bases; nucleotides outside the gene matches: 2. Per the germline V gene, CDR1 is GTSNPN and CDR2 is SVGIG (reference sequence). CDR3 DNA: TGTGCCTGGAGTGTAAGGGGGCGAGAGACCCAGTACTTC. Its translation: CAWSVRGRETQYF.

There are a few counts of this clonotype. This chain joins TRBV19 and TRBJ2-7, with TRBD2 matching 16 bases. With V trimmed by 3 bases and J by 2 bases, 1 base remained unmatched. This CDR3 is built from 16 residues. Per germline, CDR1 LNHDA and CDR2 SQIVND (reference sequence). CDR3 DNA sequence: TGTGCCAGTAGTATGGGGACTAGCGGGGGGGCCTACGAGCAGTACTTC. This gives the protein CASSMGTSGGAYEQYF.

In DNA form, the CDR3 reads TGTGCCGCTAACCCCAAATCGAGAGACAGGCCTCCCGCCGGCTACACCTTC. As protein: CAANPKSRDRPPAGYTF. The rearrangement uses TRBV7-9 and TRBJ1-2, with D possibly being TRBD1 (6 bases). CDR3 length equals 17 residues. V dropped 11 bases and J dropped 8 bases, with 33 bases sitting between them. Germline V gives CDR1 SEHNR, CDR2 FQNEAQ (reference sequence).